This TCR beta chain came from a study of blood T cell repertoires in COVID-19. For the study at large: From the United States, Italy and Spain came samples of acute and convalescent COVID-19. The analysed material was cDNA or gDNA that came from T cells, B-cell-depleted T cells, or PBMCs.

Per the study methods: Counts of nucleated cells, estimated from reference gene primer amplification, were obtained. Clones were read by immunoSEQ multiplex PCR, and TCRdb kept only the in-frame ones, dropping some. From that table come the V and J calls and clone size; the DNA was used to work out D and trimming. The repertoire holds 90,000 to 120,000 clones, 84% seen once, with roughly 4.6% in the top ten. Sequenced sample: peripheral blood. The receptor was isolated from a human donor in a cohort sampled during active COVID-19.

CDR3 nucleotides: TGTGCCAGTAGGAGACAGGCCACCTCCTCCGGACAGGAGCCCTACGAGCAGTACTTC. Translating gives CASRRQATSSGQEPYEQYF. The V and J genes are TRBV19 and TRBJ2-7, with TRBD1 identical over 7 bases. CDR3 length equals 19 residues. Losses at the gene ends were 6 bases for V and 2 bases for J; bases not matched to a gene: 22. Germline assignment: CDR1 LNHDA and CDR2 SQIVND (reference sequence). Based on the CDR3 plus reference TRBV19 and TRBJ2-7, the full variable domain is DGGITQSPKYLFRKEGQNVTLSCEQNLNHDAMYWYRQDPGQGLRLIYYSQIVNDFQKGDIAEGYSVSREKKESFPLTVTSAQKNPTAFYLCASRRQATSSGQEPYEQYFGPGTRLTVT.